This TCR beta chain was captured in a study of CD8 T cells in ankylosing spondylitis. Broader study findings: The study looked at matched synovial fluid samples from ankylosing spondylitis patients. Disease-linked clones were reported to be significantly enriched there.

As regards this clonotype: The target antigen is unknown.

Quantitative 5'-RACE with molecular barcodes generated TCR beta libraries. TCRdb ran MiXCR on the 5' RACE reads and lists one entry per CDR3 protein. The sample comprises about 150,000 distinct CDR3 sequences, roughly a third of which are singletons, and 6% rests with the top ten. Looked up from germline, CDR1 is MDHEN and CDR2 is SYDVKM. This CDR3 spans 13 amino acids. V dropped 2 bases and J dropped 3 bases, with 7 bases sitting between them. V usage is TRBV28 and J usage is TRBJ1-2; D is undetermined. The sequence was collected from a male donor with ankylosing spondylitis. Sequencing was performed on synovial fluid, either unsorted or a sorted T cell fraction (not recorded which). CDR3 loop: CASSLLAYYGYTF. CDR3 bases: TGTGCCAGCAGTTTACTGGCCTACTATGGCTACACCTTC.